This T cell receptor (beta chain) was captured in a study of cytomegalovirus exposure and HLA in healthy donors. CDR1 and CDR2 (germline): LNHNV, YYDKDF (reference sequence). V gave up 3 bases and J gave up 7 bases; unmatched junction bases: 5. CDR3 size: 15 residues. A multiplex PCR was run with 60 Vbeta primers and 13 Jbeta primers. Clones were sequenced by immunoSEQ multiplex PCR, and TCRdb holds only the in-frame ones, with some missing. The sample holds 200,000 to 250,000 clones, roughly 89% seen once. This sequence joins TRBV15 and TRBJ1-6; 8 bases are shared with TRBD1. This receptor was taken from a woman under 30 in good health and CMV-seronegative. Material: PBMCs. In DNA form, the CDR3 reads TGTGCCACCAGCAGTCAGGACAGGGACAATTCACCCCTCCACTTT. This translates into CATSSQDRDNSPLHF.